This TCR beta chain was retrieved from a study of CD8 T cells in ankylosing spondylitis. V was pared by 2 bases and J by 3 bases, with 2 bases of the junction left unmatched. CDR3 length equals 15 residues. The germline gives CDR1 ENHRY, CDR2 SYGVKD. Only a few counts were recorded for this clonotype. Using its own MiXCR run on the 5' RACE reads, TCRdb lists one record per CDR3 protein. In the table there are 200,000 to 300,000 distinct CDR3 sequences, under 35% of which are singletons. This TCR came from a male donor with ankylosing spondylitis or in good health (not recorded which). The chain joins TRBV10-3 to TRBJ2-3, with 10 bases matching TRBD2. Input material: blood, either unsorted or a sorted T cell fraction (not recorded which). CDR3 nucleotides: TGTGCCATCAGTGAGACTAGCGGGGTTACAGATACGCAGTATTTT. This encodes CAISETSGVTDTQYF.